This T cell receptor beta chain originates from a study of blood T cell repertoires in COVID-19. Background on the study: Samples representing acute and convalescent COVID-19 were sourced from the United States, Italy and Spain. From T cells, B-cell-depleted T cells, or PBMCs came the material, which was cDNA or gDNA.

Authors' analysis steps: Estimation of nucleated cell counts relied on the amplification of reference gene primers. Clones were sequenced by immunoSEQ multiplex PCR, and TCRdb holds only the in-frame ones, with some missing. V and J calls plus clone size are reproduced from that table; the DNA served to infer D and trimming. The table shows hundreds of thousands of clones, with just under 90% occurring only once. From germline, CDR1 is SGHRS and CDR2 YFSETQ. J gave up 0 bases and V 5 bases, and 1 base lay outside the gene matches. This CDR3 has 13 amino acids. The chain combines TRBV5-1 with TRBJ1-2, with 7 bases that match TRBD1. The sample consisted of peripheral blood. This receptor was obtained from a man in his sixties who had recovered from COVID-19. This CDR3 reads CASRTGSNYGYTF. The CDR3 region has the DNA TGCGCCAGCAGGACAGGGTCTAACTATGGCTACACCTTC. The whole variable domain, remainder taken from reference TRBV5-1 and TRBJ1-2, is KAGVTQTPRYLIKTRGQQVTLSCSPISGHRSVSWYQQTPGQGLQFLFEYFSETQRNKGNFPGRFSGRQFSNSRSEMNVSTLELGDSALYLCASRTGSNYGYTFGSGTRLTVV.